This paragraph reports one TCR beta chain. Authors' analysis steps: The authors estimated nucleated cell counts from reference gene primer amplification. Clones were sequenced by immunoSEQ multiplex PCR, and TCRdb holds only the in-frame ones, with some missing. The V and J calls and clone size come from that table; D and trimming were worked out from the DNA. The data contain hundreds of thousands of clones, roughly nine tenths of them singletons. The data are from a study of blood T cell repertoires in COVID-19. About the study: T cells, B-cell-depleted T cells, or PBMCs supplied cDNA or gDNA.

Germline V gene lookup returns CDR1 LGHDT and CDR2 YNNKEL (reference sequence). The CDR3 loop spans 13 amino acids. V dropped 0 bases and J dropped 2 bases, with 5 bases sitting between them. The source material was peripheral blood. J is TRBJ2-7 and V is TRBV3-1 (or the pseudogene TRBV3-2); D gene unclear. This TCR derives from a man aged 35-49 years with acute or convalescent COVID-19. DNA for the CDR3: TGTGCCAGCAGCCAAGAAGCGACCTACGAGCAGTACTTC. This encodes CASSQEATYEQYF.